The clone carrying this T cell receptor (beta chain) has at least ten counts. The target antigen is unknown. During its preparation, the TCRbeta library received unique molecular identifiers. TCRdb processed the PCR reads anew with MiXCR; each CDR3 protein has one entry. Of around 490,000 distinct CDR3 sequences listed, about an eighth were seen once; the top ten hold approximately 14%. From germline, CDR1 is SGHRS and CDR2 YFSETQ. This CDR3 region has 14 residues. V was clipped by 4 bases and J by 7 bases; unmatched bases: 6. This specimen comes from a study of T-cell reconstitution after alpha-beta-depleted transplantation in children. Study-wide points: Diversity and T-cell counts at one year after transplant derived mostly from new T cells. TCRbeta diversity was high at day 60 in some patients (a result of surviving recipient T cells and thymic progenitors). About two months after transplant, alpha-beta T cells reportedly came from several hundred expanded graft clones.

The rearrangement uses TRBV5-1 and TRBJ1-5, with TRBD1 identical over 9 bases. This TCR was recovered from a female patient aged 2-9 years who had a stem cell transplant for aplastic anemia, so the T cells may come from the graft donor. The source was PBMCs, mostly from graft donor cells, collected 180 days after TCRalphabeta/CD19-depleted stem cell transplant. The CDR3 loop reads CASSPGTGQQPQHF. CDR3 nucleotide sequence: TGCGCCAGCAGCCCCGGGACAGGGCAGCAGCCCCAGCATTTT. Together with reference TRBV5-1 and TRBJ1-5, the CDR3 gives the full variable domain: KAGVTQTPRYLIKTRGQQVTLSCSPISGHRSVSWYQQTPGQGLQFLFEYFSETQRNKGNFPGRFSGRQFSNSRSEMNVSTLELGDSALYLCASSPGTGQQPQHFGDGTRLSIL.